One sample yielded the 24 T cell receptor beta chains listed below, sequenced in a study of shared clonotypes between healthy human individuals (dated by TCRdb to about 2020). The library was generated by the immunoSEQ multiplex PCR assay. TCRdb retrieved this table from immuneACCESS and kept in-frame rearrangements only. Not all clones are present; in checked studies, unresolved V genes account for under half, and no reason is known for the remainder. The sample table lists fewer than 400,000 clones, under 80% of them with a count of one. The leading ten clones occupy 9% to 12% of the sample. The sequencing input was memory CD4+ T cells sorted from blood. This specimen's cell subset or site label, per the study, means: CD45RA-negative fraction. These receptors originate from a man aged 30 to 39 in good health.

The CDR3 coding sequence is TGTGCCAGCAGCTTAGCTGTGGCGGGAGCGGATACGCAGTATTTT. Translating it yields CASSLAVAGADTQYF. This sequence joins TRBV7-8 and TRBJ2-3, with TRBD2 matching over 7 bases. The ends lost 0 bases at V and 6 bases at J; junction bases unmatched: 6. This CDR3 is 15 amino acids long. Germline V gives CDR1 SGHVS, CDR2 FQNEAQ.

This clone was counted a few times. V usage is TRBV15 and J usage is TRBJ1-2; 7 bases map to TRBD1. The CDR3 totals 15 residues. The J segment lost 1 base and the V segment lost 4 bases, leaving 6 bases of the junction unmatched. The V gene's germline CDR1 is LNHNV and CDR2 YYDKDF (reference sequence). CDR3 DNA: TGTGCCACCAGCACCGCACAGGGGCGTAACTATGGCTACACCTTC. The encoded protein is CATSTAQGRNYGYTF.

The DNA of the CDR3 is TGTGCCAGTAGTGACATATCAAGGGATGCTGAAAAACTGTTTTTT. Its translation: CASSDISRDAEKLFF. The chain employs TRBV19 and TRBJ1-4; D not certain. Germline values: CDR1 LNHDA, CDR2 SQIVND (reference sequence). There are 15 residues in the CDR3. V gave up 5 bases and J gave up 7 bases, with 17 bases separating them.

This sequence joins TRBV10-3 and TRBJ2-2; TRBD2 might be the D (6 bases). Germline CDR1 ENHRY, CDR2 SYGVKD. V gave up 10 bases and J gave up 5 bases, with 14 bases separating them. The CDR3 is 13 amino acids. The CDR3 sequence: CASTSGGTGELFF. CDR3 bases: TGTGCCAGCACGTCAGGAGGGACCGGGGAGCTGTTTTTT.

This clone has a single count. The chain combines TRBV10-1 with TRBJ2-1, with 8 positions matching TRBD2. The CDR3 spans 17 residues. Germline loops: CDR1 WNHNN, CDR2 SYGVQD (reference sequence). After removal of 6 bases from V and 2 bases from J, the junction contained 12 bases not matched to a gene. This chain's CDR3 is CASSTLGAGVTYNEQFF. The CDR3 region has the DNA TGCGCCAGCAGCACCCTGGGAGCGGGAGTAACCTACAATGAGCAGTTCTTC.

This clone has just one count. The chain employs TRBV7-3 and TRBJ2-7, with 7 bases aligning to TRBD2. Trimming removed 2 bases from V and 3 bases from J; junction bases left unmatched: 7. The CDR3 runs 15 residues. The germline CDR1 and CDR2 sequences are SGHTA and FQGTGA. The CDR3 DNA sequence: TGTGCCAGCAGCTTAGGCCCGCGGGAGCACTACGAGCAGTACTTC. Its translation is CASSLGPREHYEQYF.

Worth noting for this clone: At the DNA level, this CDR3 is encoded by other sequences in the same sample as well. This chain connects TRBV9 to TRBJ2-1; maybe TRBD1 (5 bases). This CDR3 region has 13 residues. CDR1 is SGDLS, CDR2 YYNGEE, per germline. V gave up 0 bases and J gave up 5 bases, with 6 bases separating them. CDR3 sequence: CASSVAGNNEQFF. CDR3 DNA: TGTGCCAGCAGCGTAGCAGGGAACAATGAGCAGTTCTTC. Variable domain in full (rest from reference TRBV9 and TRBJ2-1): DSGVTQTPKHLITATGQRVTLRCSPRSGDLSVYWYQQSLDQGLQFLIQYYNGEERAKGNILERFSAQQFPDLHSELNLSSLELGDSALYFCASSVAGNNEQFFGPGTRLTVL.

The CDR3 DNA reads TGTGCCAGCAGTCGACAGGAGGCCTTAGCAGAACTGTTTTTT. Translation gives CASSRQEALAELFF. The gene calls are TRBV6-1 and TRBJ1-4, with a possible D match to TRBD1 (6 bases). The ends were cut back, 5 bases at V and 12 bases at J, with 19 bases in the middle. This CDR3 has 14 residues. CDR1 is MNHNS and CDR2 is SASEGT in the germline V gene.

A single count supports this clone. The chain links TRBV15 to TRBJ1-1; 7 bases fit TRBD1. Germline V gene data show CDR1 as LNHNV and CDR2 as YYDKDF (reference sequence). This CDR3 has 13 residues. With 6 bases clipped from V and 7 bases from J, the junction kept 8 bases outside the gene matches. In DNA, the CDR3 is TGTGCCACCAGAGATACAGGGGAAAGTGAAGCTTTCTTT. Amino acids: CATRDTGESEAFF. Filled out from reference TRBV15 and TRBJ1-1, the complete variable domain reads DAMVIQNPRYQVTQFGKPVTLSCSQTLNHNVMYWYQQKSSQAPKLLFHYYDKDFNNEADTPDNFQSRRPNTSFCFLDIRSPGLGDTAMYLCATRDTGESEAFFGQGTRLTVV.

CDR3 in amino acids: CASSLSVVSGNTIYF. CDR3 in DNA: TGTGCCAGCAGCTTGTCAGTTGTCTCTGGAAACACCATATATTTT. The rearrangement links TRBV7-9 to TRBJ1-3, with unresolved D. This CDR3 has 15 residues. The V gene's germline CDR1 is SEHNR and CDR2 FQNEAQ (reference sequence). Trimming left V 3 bases short and J 0 bases short, with 9 bases between.

This sequence joins TRBV5-5 and TRBJ1-1, with D possibly matching TRBD1 (5 bases). Germline lookup yields CDR1 SGHKS and CDR2 YYEKEE (reference sequence). The length of the CDR3 is 14 residues. V lost 0 bases, J lost 8 bases, and 14 bases lay in between. The CDR3 region has the DNA TGTGCCAGCAGCTTGGCTCGACTCAGGGAAGAAGCTTTCTTT. Amino acids: CASSLARLREEAFF.

The chain is built from TRBV5-1 and TRBJ2-2, with no clear D. Trimming took 0 bases from V and 5 from J, leaving 11 bases between them. Germline V CDR1 and CDR2: SGHRS, YFSETQ. CDR3 length equals 15 residues. This CDR3 is CASSLDPVGTGELFF. The CDR3 DNA reads as TGCGCCAGCAGCTTGGACCCAGTGGGGACCGGGGAGCTGTTTTTT.

The J gene is TRBJ2-2, the V gene TRBV10-3; the D gene could be TRBD1 or TRBD2 (5 bases each). Between the trimmed V and J ends, which lost 0 bases and 8 bases, there was a span of 7 bases. Germline loops: CDR1 ENHRY, CDR2 SYGVKD. The CDR3 loop spans 13 amino acids. CDR3 DNA sequence: TGTGCCATCAGTGAGTCGGGGGTAGGGGAGCTGTTTTTT. It translates to CAISESGVGELFF.

The table lists this clone with a few counts. The chain uses TRBV21-1 and TRBJ2-1; TRBD2 reflects the table's D call only, with no check against the DNA. TRBV21-1 is termed a pseudogene. The CDR3 spans 18 residues. The CDR3 DNA is TGTGCCAGCAGCAAAGGTACGGGTCCCGAGCGCCCGCACAATGAGCAGTTCTTC. It is translated as CASSKGTGPERPHNEQFF.

The V and J genes are TRBV5-6 and TRBJ1-2; D remains ambiguous. CDR1 is SGHDT and CDR2 is YYEEEE in the germline V gene. The germline V and J ends were trimmed by 4 bases and 2 bases, with 12 bases remaining between them. CDR3 length: 14 residues. CDR3 loop: CASSRMGKNYGYTF. CDR3 DNA sequence: TGTGCCAGCAGCAGGATGGGAAAAAACTATGGCTACACCTTC.

The chain has TRBV5-1 and TRBJ2-5; 9 bases are shared with TRBD1. The CDR3 sequence is 14 residues long. The V and J ends lost 3 bases and 4 bases, in that order; junction bases with no gene match: 4. Germline-derived CDR1 and CDR2 are SGHRS and YFSETQ. In DNA, the CDR3 is TGCGCCAGCAGCTGGACAGGGGATTCAGAGACCCAGTACTTC. This gives the protein CASSWTGDSETQYF.

A remark on this clone: The sample contains more than one DNA sequence encoding this CDR3. J is TRBJ2-5 and V is TRBV5-4; tentatively, D is TRBD2 (5 bases). CDR3 length equals 14 residues. Trimming stripped 4 bases from V and 5 bases from J, with 15 bases between. The germline V gene encodes CDR1 SGHNT and CDR2 YYREEE (reference sequence). CDR3 DNA: TGTGCCAGCAGCCTGGGAGCTGCCTGGGAGACCCAGTACTTC. The encoded protein is CASSLGAAWETQYF.

This rearrangement joins TRBV5-8 to TRBJ2-2, with D tentatively TRBD1 (5 bases). Per germline, CDR1 SGHTS and CDR2 YDEGEE. The ends were cut back, 5 bases at V and 1 base at J, with 9 bases in the middle. The CDR3 totals 14 residues. Here the CDR3 reads CASRLTGNTGELFF. CDR3 DNA sequence: TGTGCCAGCAGACTAACAGGGAACACCGGGGAGCTGTTTTTT.

The chain couples TRBV2 to TRBJ2-3; a weak D match, TRBD2 (5 bases). The germline CDR1 and CDR2 sequences are SNHLY and FYNNEI. This CDR3 spans 14 amino acids. Trimming removed 3 bases from V and 4 bases from J, with 11 bases in between. The CDR3 DNA is TGTGCCAGCAGTGATAAAACTAGTGCAGATACGCAGTATTTT. The encoded protein is CASSDKTSADTQYF. Variable domain in full (rest from reference TRBV2 and TRBJ2-3): EPEVTQTPSHQVTQMGQEVILRCVPISNHLYFYWYRQILGQKVEFLVSFYNNEISEKSEIFDDQFSVERPDGSNFTLKIRSTKLEDSAMYFCASSDKTSADTQYFGPGTRLTVL.

The chain couples TRBV28 to TRBJ1-4; D is perhaps TRBD1 (5 bases). Looked up from germline, CDR1 is MDHEN and CDR2 is SYDVKM. This CDR3 is built from 16 residues. V was cut by 6 bases and J by 4 bases, with 18 bases left in between. CDR3 sequence reads: CASRGMGGANNEKLFF. The CDR3 bases are TGTGCCAGCAGGGGAATGGGAGGGGCGAATAATGAAAAACTGTTTTTT.

This rearrangement joins TRBV13 to TRBJ2-2; D is ambiguous. Trimming removed 1 base at V and 10 bases at J, with 16 bases between. The CDR3 has 15 amino acids. The germline V gene has CDR1 PRHDT and CDR2 FYEKMQ (reference sequence). CDR3 amino acids: CASSLAALWVPELFF. The CDR3, as DNA: TGTGCCAGCAGCTTAGCCGCGTTATGGGTCCCGGAGCTGTTTTTT.

This clone was found once. The CDR3 loop is CASRAGGGSCEQYF. CDR3 sequence (DNA): TGTGCCAGCAGGGCGGGCGGCGGGAGCTGCGAGCAGTACTTC. The rearrangement links TRBV21-1 to TRBJ2-7; the table's TRBD2 call for D was not verified on the DNA. TRBV21-1 is noted as a pseudogene. CDR3 length equals 14 residues.

V gene TRBV27 combines with J gene TRBJ2-3; D not certain. The CDR3 consists of 14 residues. V was cut by 2 bases and J by 0 bases, with 6 bases left in between. Germline CDR1 and CDR2: MNHEY and SMNVEV (reference sequence). CDR3: CASSLGLSTDTQYF. CDR3 sequence (DNA): TGTGCCAGCAGTTTAGGCCTTAGCACAGATACGCAGTATTTT.

This clone was seen more than once but under ten times. J is TRBJ1-1 and V is TRBV18; D is ambiguous. In germline, CDR1 is KGHSH, CDR2 LQKENI. V shed 4 bases and J shed 10 bases, with 19 bases lying between them. CDR3 length: 14 residues. The CDR3 loop is CASSRENLDGSAFF. CDR3 sequence (DNA): TGTGCCAGCTCACGAGAAAACCTGGACGGCTCAGCTTTCTTT.